This T cell receptor (beta chain) was recovered during a study of blood T cell repertoires in COVID-19. In the study overall: COVID-19 samples from acute and convalescent phases originated in the United States, Italy and Spain. In each case, the material was cDNA or gDNA derived from T cells, B-cell-depleted T cells, or PBMCs.

Original processing methods: Nucleated cell number was recorded as an estimate derived from reference gene primer amplification. Only in-frame clones appear in the TCRdb table, and some are missing; sequencing was by immunoSEQ multiplex PCR. V, J and clone size derive from that table, while D and trimming were established from the DNA sequence. This table holds some 120,000 clones, around 76% found once. The CDR3 length is 15 residues. The germline gives CDR1 SGHTA, CDR2 FQGTGA. The germline V and J ends were trimmed by 2 bases and 0 bases, with 7 bases remaining between them. The chain joins TRBV7-3 to TRBJ2-2; the D gene is possibly TRBD2 (6 bases). Sequencing was carried out using peripheral blood. This TCR came from a man in his fifties or sixties with acute or convalescent COVID-19. In nucleotides, the CDR3 is TGTGCCAGCAGCTTAGGCGGGGCGAACACCGGGGAGCTGTTTTTT. Translated: CASSLGGANTGELFF. The whole variable domain, remainder taken from reference TRBV7-3 and TRBJ2-2, is GAGVSQTPSNKVTEKGKYVELRCDPISGHTALYWYRQSLGQGPEFLIYFQGTGAADDSGLPNDRFFAVRPEGSVSTLKIQRTERGDSAVYLCASSLGGANTGELFFGEGSRLTVL.